Listed here are 24 T cell receptor beta chains from one sample, sequenced in a study of OX40 agonist ivuxolimab in advanced cancers. Only in-frame clones appear in the TCRdb table, and some are missing; sequencing was by immunoSEQ multiplex PCR. The data show 65,000 to 75,000 clones, approximately 89% seen once. The sample was CD4+ or CD8+ T cells sorted from blood, taken in a trial of the OX40 agonist ivuxolimab. The receptors come from an adult with an advanced solid tumor such as melanoma, head and neck, liver or kidney cancer.

The gene calls are TRBV6-1 and TRBJ2-7; 12 bases match TRBD2. J gave up 7 bases and V 2 bases, and 3 bases lay outside the gene matches. Looked up from germline, CDR1 is MNHNS and CDR2 is SASEGT. This CDR3 contains 14 residues. CDR3 DNA: TGTGCCAGCAGTGAATTGGGGACTAGCGGGGAGCAGTACTTC. Translated, it gives CASSELGTSGEQYF.

There are a few counts of this clone. The rearrangement joins TRBV6-1 to TRBJ1-3, with unresolved D. Germline V gene data show CDR1 as MNHNS and CDR2 as SASEGT. CDR3 length: 15 residues. V lost 2 bases, J lost 0 bases, and 8 bases lay in between. The CDR3 DNA reads TGTGCCAGCAGTGAAACTTTGGGCTCTGGAAACACCATATATTTT. Translating it yields CASSETLGSGNTIYF.

The chain has TRBV5-1 and TRBJ1-2, with D hard to call. The CDR3 totals 14 residues. Per germline, CDR1 SGHRS and CDR2 YFSETQ. Deletions cut 4 bases from V and 0 bases from J, with 10 bases between. In DNA form, the CDR3 reads TGCGCCAGCAGCGGCTCAGGTGCTAACTATGGCTACACCTTC. Translation gives CASSGSGANYGYTF.

The V and J genes are TRBV5-4 and TRBJ2-4; tentatively, D is TRBD1 (5 bases). Per germline, CDR1 SGHNT and CDR2 YYREEE (reference sequence). V was cut by 4 bases and J by 2 bases, with 10 bases left in between. This CDR3 comprises 14 residues. CDR3 in amino acids: CASSATGSKNIQYF. The CDR3 nucleotides read TGTGCCAGCAGCGCCACAGGCTCCAAAAACATTCAGTACTTC.

CDR3 in amino acids: CASSSLRTGGLGELFF. CDR3 in DNA: TGTGCCAGCAGTTCCCTACGGACAGGGGGCCTCGGGGAGCTGTTTTTT. This chain uses TRBV27 with TRBJ2-2; 11 positions agree with TRBD1. Germline V gene lookup returns CDR1 MNHEY and CDR2 SMNVEV (reference sequence). The V gene end was trimmed by 4 bases and the J gene end by 7 bases; junction bases not matched to a gene: 8. The CDR3 contains 16 residues.

The chain combines TRBV10-3 with TRBJ1-4; TRBD1 might be the D (5 bases). Looked up from germline, CDR1 is ENHRY and CDR2 is SYGVKD. This CDR3 is built from 15 residues. V was pared by 6 bases and J by 7 bases, with 18 bases between. CDR3 DNA sequence: TGTGCCATCAGCGCAGGACTGGGGGATCTTGAAAAACTGTTTTTT. The encoded protein is CAISAGLGDLEKLFF.

The gene calls are TRBV19 and TRBJ1-1; D is uncertain. The CDR3 consists of 12 residues. Trimming pared 5 bases from V and 9 bases from J, leaving 13 bases between. Germline CDR1 LNHDA, CDR2 SQIVND (reference sequence). The CDR3 sequence is CASSSSPSKAFF. CDR3 nucleotide sequence: TGTGCCAGTAGTTCCAGTCCTTCGAAAGCTTTCTTT.

The chain couples TRBV6-5 to TRBJ1-2; D unresolved. Trimming took 0 bases from V and 3 from J, leaving 11 bases between them. This CDR3 has 15 amino acids. Per germline, CDR1 MNHEY and CDR2 SVGAGI. The CDR3 DNA reads TGTGCCAGCAGTTACTCTCGTTATCAGGACTATGGCTACACCTTC. Translated: CASSYSRYQDYGYTF.

This clone has more than one count but fewer than ten. V is TRBV2 and J is TRBJ1-2; D gene unclear. The CDR3 runs 11 residues. Trimming shortened V by 3 bases and J by 5 bases, and 4 bases separated the two germline ends. Looked up from germline, CDR1 is SNHLY and CDR2 is FYNNEI. CDR3 sequence (DNA): TGTGCCAGCAGTGACAGTTATGGCTACACCTTC. It encodes CASSDSYGYTF.

This sequence joins TRBV2 and TRBJ2-5, with TRBD1 matching over 9 bases. V lost 6 bases, J lost 5 bases, and 7 bases stayed unmatched. This CDR3 has 14 amino acids. In germline, CDR1 is SNHLY, CDR2 FYNNEI. This chain's CDR3 is CASRTGQGKETQYF. The CDR3 region has the DNA TGTGCCAGCAGGACGGGACAGGGAAAGGAGACCCAGTACTTC.

This chain uses TRBV5-4 with TRBJ2-1; D may correspond to TRBD1 or TRBD2 (6 bases each). Trimming took 2 bases from V and 8 from J, leaving 14 bases between them. Germline V gene lookup returns CDR1 SGHNT and CDR2 YYREEE (reference sequence). This CDR3 comprises 14 residues. The CDR3: CASSFLKGGDEQFF. The DNA of the CDR3 is TGTGCCAGCAGCTTTCTTAAGGGGGGCGATGAGCAGTTCTTC.

The chain carries TRBV7-2 and TRBJ2-2; 7 nucleotides match TRBD1. This CDR3 contains 15 residues. CDR1 and CDR2 from the germline V gene are SGHTA and FQGNSA. J was trimmed by 5 bases and V by 1 base; bases with no gene match: 4. CDR3 region: CASSLDRGRTGELFF. CDR3 DNA: TGTGCCAGCAGCTTAGACAGGGGAAGAACCGGGGAGCTGTTTTTT.

This chain joins TRBV6-1 and TRBJ1-2, with 7 bases aligning to TRBD1. CDR3 size: 15 residues. The J segment lost 7 bases and the V segment lost 2 bases, leaving 10 bases of the junction unmatched. CDR1 is MNHNS, CDR2 SASEGT, per germline. The CDR3 region has the DNA TGTGCCAGCAGTGAATTTGGAGGGGGCTCGGGTGGCTACACCTTC. The encoded protein is CASSEFGGGSGGYTF.

This clone was counted a single time. This rearrangement joins TRBV18 to TRBJ2-3; 11 bases are a match to TRBD1. The germline V gene has CDR1 KGHSH and CDR2 LQKENI. This CDR3 spans 16 amino acids. V trimming: 6 bases; J trimming: 7 bases; junction bases outside the gene matches: 12. The CDR3 DNA sequence: TGTGCCAGCTCTCAAGGAAGGACAGGGGGCGCGAATACGCAGTATTTT. This gives the protein CASSQGRTGGANTQYF.

This chain joins TRBV5-6 and TRBJ1-1; the D is unclear. Per the germline V gene, CDR1 is SGHDT and CDR2 is YYEEEE. Trimming stripped 0 bases from V and 1 base from J, with 7 bases between. CDR3 length equals 14 residues. The CDR3 DNA reads as TGTGCCAGCAGCTTGGGTAAGAAGAACACTGAAGCTTTCTTT. Translating it yields CASSLGKKNTEAFF.

The CDR3 DNA sequence: TGTGCCAGCAGCTTCCGGGACAGCATAACTTATGGCTACACCTTC. Amino acids: CASSFRDSITYGYTF. V and J are TRBV7-9 and TRBJ1-2, with TRBD1 matching 7 bases. V lost 3 bases to trimming and J lost 5 bases; unmatched junction nucleotides: 9. Per the germline V gene, CDR1 is SEHNR and CDR2 is FQNEAQ (reference sequence). CDR3 length: 15 residues.

The V call is TRBV6-1, the J call TRBJ2-6; TRBD1 is a possible D gene (5 bases). This CDR3 spans 18 amino acids. Germline V gene data show CDR1 as MNHNS and CDR2 as SASEGT. V was pared by 3 bases and J by 0 bases, with 15 bases between. The CDR3, as DNA: TGTGCCAGCAGTGAGTACAGGTTCTTCAGCTCTGGGGCCAACGTCCTGACTTTC. Residues: CASSEYRFFSSGANVLTF.

The V call is TRBV6-4, the J call TRBJ1-2; the D gene is possibly TRBD1 (5 bases). This CDR3 is built from 14 residues. Trimming stripped 0 bases from V and 4 bases from J, with 9 bases between. The germline CDR1 and CDR2 sequences are MRHNA and SNTAGT. The CDR3 region is CASSDSTGLYGYTF. DNA of the CDR3: TGTGCCAGCAGTGACTCGACGGGACTCTATGGCTACACCTTC.

The chain recombines TRBV4-1 with TRBJ2-1, with TRBD2 matching 15 bases. Germline trimming cut 0 bases from V and 3 bases from J; bases unmatched to any gene: 6. In germline, CDR1 is MGHRA, CDR2 YSYEKL. The CDR3 contains 19 residues. CDR3 amino acids: CASSQEGGLAGGHYNEQFF. DNA of the CDR3: TGCGCCAGCAGCCAAGAAGGGGGACTAGCGGGGGGACACTACAATGAGCAGTTCTTC.

V usage is TRBV25-1 and J usage is TRBJ2-1; 8 bases line up with TRBD1. V gave up 6 bases and J gave up 8 bases; unmatched junction bases: 6. The germline CDR1 and CDR2 sequences are MGHDK and SYGVNS. This CDR3 region has 13 residues. DNA of the CDR3: TGTGCCAGCAGAGGACAGGGTAGGGATGAGCAGTTCTTC. It translates to CASRGQGRDEQFF.

The J gene is TRBJ2-7, the V gene TRBV6-5; no clear D. V shed 6 bases and J shed 6 bases, with 9 bases lying between them. In germline, CDR1 is MNHEY, CDR2 SVGAGI. CDR3 size: 11 residues. CDR3 sequence: CASSLGSEQYF. The CDR3 nucleotides read TGTGCCAGCAGCCTCGGAAGCGAGCAGTACTTC.

This sequence joins TRBV7-2 and TRBJ1-5, with D maybe TRBD1 (5 bases). The CDR3 has 14 amino acids. The V gene lost 5 bases and the J gene lost 2 bases, with 10 bases spanning the gap. CDR1 and CDR2 (germline): SGHTA, FQGNSA. The CDR3 region is CASSARGGNQPQHF. The CDR3 DNA reads as TGTGCCAGCAGCGCCCGGGGGGGCAATCAGCCCCAGCATTTT.

Here the CDR3 DNA reads TGTGCCAGAAGCTTCAGGGGGCCTTATAATTCACCCCTCCACTTT. As protein: CARSFRGPYNSPLHF. The J gene is TRBJ1-6, the V gene TRBV5-3; TRBD1 matches at 8 bases. TRBV5-3 falls under the ORF class, with uncertain function. The junction had 2 bases not matched to a gene; V was cut back by 2 bases and J by 4 bases. The CDR3 has 15 residues.

The chain links TRBV15 to TRBJ1-5; no clear D gene. CDR1 and CDR2 (germline): LNHNV, YYDKDF (reference sequence). Trimming removed 0 bases from V and 6 bases from J, with 12 bases in between. The CDR3 runs 15 residues. The CDR3 sequence is CATSRDDIVAQPQHF. The CDR3 bases are TGTGCCACCAGCAGAGATGACATCGTGGCTCAGCCCCAGCATTTT.